Each of the 13 T cell receptor beta chains below was sequenced from the same sample in a study of blood T cell repertoires in COVID-19. Generated by immunoSEQ multiplex PCR, the TCRdb table keeps only in-frame clones and is missing some. The sample holds 250,000 to 300,000 clones, less than 90% seen once. The sequenced sample was peripheral blood. The receptors shown here come from a woman aged 30 to 39 with COVID-19, enrolled during active disease.

The chain joins TRBV27 to TRBJ2-1, with 10 bases matching TRBD1. The CDR3 extends over 14 amino acids. Germline loops: CDR1 MNHEY, CDR2 SMNVEV (reference sequence). The J segment lost 4 bases and the V segment lost 10 bases, leaving 7 bases of the junction unmatched. The CDR3 sequence is CATLPGQGYNEQFF. The CDR3 coding sequence is TGTGCCACCCTCCCGGGACAGGGGTACAATGAGCAGTTCTTC.

This chain uses TRBV27 with TRBJ1-1; the D is unclear. Germline CDR1 and CDR2: MNHEY and SMNVEV (reference sequence). Trimming left V 3 bases short and J 6 bases short, with 11 bases between. This CDR3 is 13 amino acids long. DNA for the CDR3: TGTGCCAGCAGTTTTAGGTCGGCGGCTGAAGCTTTCTTT. Translated, it gives CASSFRSAAEAFF.

This chain links TRBV29-1 with TRBJ1-3, with 8 bases that match TRBD1. V lost 7 bases, J lost 0 bases, and 11 bases stayed unmatched. The CDR3 length is 16 residues. Per germline, CDR1 SQVTM and CDR2 ANQGSEA. CDR3 sequence reads: CSAARGTGLSGNTIYF. Here the CDR3 DNA reads TGCAGCGCGGCAAGAGGGACAGGACTCTCTGGAAACACCATATATTTT.

This sequence joins TRBV7-9 and TRBJ1-2; D unclear. Trimming cost V 2 bases and J 6 bases, with 7 bases left between them. CDR3 size: 12 residues. Germline V gives CDR1 SEHNR, CDR2 FQNEAQ (reference sequence). CDR3 loop: CASSLLEDGYTF. In DNA form, the CDR3 reads TGTGCCAGCAGCTTACTTGAGGATGGCTACACCTTC.

Notes on this clone: Being one base from a much bigger clone, this may be a read error. This sequence joins TRBV11-2 and TRBJ2-7, with 11 bases matching TRBD2. Germline-derived CDR1 and CDR2 are SGHAT and FQNNGV. Trimming cost V 3 bases and J 2 bases; bases outside gene matches: 3. This CDR3 is built from 15 residues. CDR3 protein: CASSLGLAVTYEQYF. For the CDR3, the DNA is TGTGCCAGCAGCTTGGGACTAGCGGTGACCTACGAGCAGTACTTC.

The V and J genes are TRBV7-9 and TRBJ1-1, with D hard to call. Germline V lookup: CDR1 SEHNR, CDR2 FQNEAQ (reference sequence). V lost 4 bases and J lost 6, with 12 bases in between. The CDR3 extends over 13 amino acids. CDR3 sequence reads: CASSYLRAAEAFF. CDR3 DNA sequence: TGTGCCAGCAGCTACCTCAGAGCGGCTGAAGCTTTCTTT.

The rearrangement links TRBV5-1 to TRBJ2-2; the match to TRBD1 covers 7 bases. This CDR3 has 16 residues. V lost 2 bases to trimming and J lost 0 bases; unmatched junction nucleotides: 4. Looked up from germline, CDR1 is SGHRS and CDR2 is YFSETQ. The CDR3 DNA sequence: TGCGCCAGCAGCTTACTGACAGGGCCGAACACCGGGGAGCTGTTTTTT. Protein: CASSLLTGPNTGELFF.

The genes are TRBV6-5 and TRBJ1-3; TRBD1 matches at 7 bases. CDR1 is MNHEY, CDR2 SVGAGI, per germline. V dropped 6 bases and J dropped 7; count of bases not matched to a gene: 9. This CDR3 comprises 14 residues. As DNA, the CDR3 is TGTGCCAGCAGGAAGACAGGGCCCGGGAACACCATATATTTT. It is translated as CASRKTGPGNTIYF.

Here the CDR3 reads CASSLSGGSSNQPQHF. The CDR3 DNA reads as TGTGCCAGCAGCTTGTCGGGGGGCTCGAGCAATCAGCCCCAGCATTTT. V usage is TRBV7-9 and J usage is TRBJ1-5; D perhaps matches TRBD1 (6 bases). In germline, CDR1 is SEHNR, CDR2 FQNEAQ (reference sequence). This CDR3 contains 16 residues. Trimming pared 3 bases from V and 1 base from J, leaving 13 bases between.

This chain joins TRBV2 and TRBJ1-4, with 8 bases that match TRBD1. The germline V gene encodes CDR1 SNHLY and CDR2 FYNNEI. The CDR3 has 16 residues. V was pared by 6 bases and J by 0 bases, with 6 bases of the junction left unmatched. The CDR3 loop reads CASSRQGRSTNEKLFF. In DNA form, the CDR3 reads TGTGCCAGCAGCAGACAGGGGCGTTCAACTAATGAAAAACTGTTTTTT.

The chain has TRBV10-3 and TRBJ2-4; D possibly corresponds to TRBD1 (5 bases). Germline V CDR1 and CDR2: ENHRY, SYGVKD. Between the trimmed V and J ends, which lost 3 bases and 5 bases, there was a span of 14 bases. There are 15 residues in the CDR3. CDR3 DNA sequence: TGTGCCATCAGTGAATGGCAGGGTCCCGAAAACATTCAGTACTTC. This codes for CAISEWQGPENIQYF.

The chain couples TRBV29-1 to TRBJ2-1; perhaps TRBD2 as D (6 bases). Looked up from germline, CDR1 is SQVTM and CDR2 is ANQGSEA. V lost 0 bases to trimming and J lost 2 bases, with 11 bases between them. This CDR3 has 15 amino acids. For the CDR3, the DNA is TGCAGCGTTGAAGAGGGACTTTCTACCTACAATGAGCAGTTCTTC. Its translation is CSVEEGLSTYNEQFF.

The chain employs TRBV11-1 and TRBJ2-4, with 7 bases that match TRBD2. Germline CDR1 SGHAT, CDR2 FQDESV (reference sequence). The CDR3 runs 14 residues. The V gene end was trimmed by 3 bases and the J gene end by 6 bases; junction bases not matched to a gene: 5. Here the CDR3 reads CASSFGRPGNIQYF. CDR3 sequence (DNA): TGTGCCAGCAGCTTCGGGAGGCCCGGAAACATTCAGTACTTC. The whole variable domain, filled in from reference TRBV11-1 and TRBJ2-4, reads EAEVAQSPRYKITEKSQAVAFWCDPISGHATLYWYRQILGQGPELLVQFQDESVVDDSQLPKDRFSAERLKGVDSTLKIQPAELGDSAMYLCASSFGRPGNIQYFGAGTRLSVL.